Here is one TCR beta chain with its context. Other DNA sequences from this sample encode an identical CDR3 as well. This CDR3 has 13 amino acids. Germline assignment: CDR1 SGHRS and CDR2 YFSETQ. The ends were cut back, 2 bases at V and 2 bases at J, with 8 bases in the middle. The entry originates in a study of blood T cell repertoires in COVID-19. Using immunoSEQ multiplex PCR, the repertoire was profiled, and TCRdb retains in-frame clones only, with some absent. The profile covers under 500,000 clones, with nearly 90% appearing a single time and roughly 1.9% taken by the ten largest. The receptor was isolated from a woman younger than 35 with acute COVID-19. The sequenced material came from PBMCs or T cells enriched from blood (not recorded which). This chain uses TRBV5-1 with TRBJ2-7, with D possibly TRBD1 on 5 matching bases. The DNA for the CDR3 is TGCGCCAGCAGCTTACAAGGGGCCTACGAGCAGTACTTC. Its translation: CASSLQGAYEQYF. The full variable domain, completed using reference TRBV5-1 and TRBJ2-7, is KAGVTQTPRYLIKTRGQQVTLSCSPISGHRSVSWYQQTPGQGLQFLFEYFSETQRNKGNFPGRFSGRQFSNSRSEMNVSTLELGDSALYLCASSLQGAYEQYFGPGTRLTVT.